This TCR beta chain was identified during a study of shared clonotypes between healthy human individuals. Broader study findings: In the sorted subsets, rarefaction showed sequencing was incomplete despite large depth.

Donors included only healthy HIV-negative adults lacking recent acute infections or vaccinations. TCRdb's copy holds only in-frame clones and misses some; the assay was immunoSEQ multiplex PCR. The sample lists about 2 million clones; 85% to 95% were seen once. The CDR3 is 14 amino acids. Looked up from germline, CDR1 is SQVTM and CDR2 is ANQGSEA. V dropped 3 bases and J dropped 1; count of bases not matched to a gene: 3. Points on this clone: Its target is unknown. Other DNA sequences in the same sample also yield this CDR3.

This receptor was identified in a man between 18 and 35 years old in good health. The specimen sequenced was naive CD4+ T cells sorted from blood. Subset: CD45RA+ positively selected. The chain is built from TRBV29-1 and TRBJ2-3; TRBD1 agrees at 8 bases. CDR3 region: CSVEQGAGTDTQYF. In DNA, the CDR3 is TGCAGCGTTGAGCAGGGGGCTGGCACAGATACGCAGTATTTT.